The 28 T cell receptor beta chains reported below all come from one sample, sequenced in a study of cytomegalovirus exposure and HLA in healthy donors. Both 60 Vbeta primers and 13 Jbeta primers went into the PCR. TCRdb's table, derived via immunoSEQ multiplex PCR, lists solely in-frame clones and lacks some. The sample contains 140,000 to 150,000 clones, around 80% of which appear only once. The sample consisted of PBMCs. The receptors derive from a female donor in good health and CMV-seronegative.

The chain joins TRBV7-9 to TRBJ2-7; 8 bases are a match to TRBD1. The V gene end was trimmed by 3 bases and the J gene end by 2 bases; junction bases not matched to a gene: 9. The germline gives CDR1 SEHNR, CDR2 FQNEAQ (reference sequence). The CDR3 loop spans 16 amino acids. The CDR3 reads CASSLISTGGTYEQYF. The CDR3 DNA reads TGTGCCAGCAGCTTGATCTCTACAGGGGGAACCTACGAGCAGTACTTC.

As regards this clone: Germline and junction disagree at one end, which may indicate a read error. The chain joins TRBV27 to TRBJ1-2; 9 nucleotides align to TRBD1. The CDR3 is 15 residues long. The V gene's germline CDR1 is MNHEY and CDR2 SMNVEV (reference sequence). The CDR3, as DNA: TGTGCCAGCAGGAACCCCGGGACAGGGAATTATGGCTACCCCTTC. This gives the protein CASRNPGTGNYGYPF.

The chain uses TRBV5-1 and TRBJ2-1; 8 nucleotides agree with TRBD2. The CDR3 is 14 amino acids. Trimming at V came to 2 bases and at J to 8 bases, leaving 6 bases not matched to a gene. Germline values: CDR1 SGHRS, CDR2 YFSETQ. The CDR3, as DNA: TGCGCCAGCAGCTTCGGGACTAGTGGCGATGAGCAGTTCTTC. Its translation: CASSFGTSGDEQFF.

The V call is TRBV19, the J call TRBJ2-5; weak D call: TRBD2 (6 bases). Germline CDR1 is LNHDA and CDR2 is SQIVND (reference sequence). The CDR3 spans 13 residues. Deletions cut 3 bases from V and 5 bases from J, with 10 bases between. CDR3: CASSIAGRETQYF. DNA of the CDR3: TGTGCCAGTAGTATCGCGGGACGGGAGACCCAGTACTTC. Looking up the rest from reference TRBV19 and TRBJ2-5 gives the full variable domain: DGGITQSPKYLFRKEGQNVTLSCEQNLNHDAMYWYRQDPGQGLRLIYYSQIVNDFQKGDIAEGYSVSREKKESFPLTVTSAQKNPTAFYLCASSIAGRETQYFGPGTRLLVL.

The genes are TRBV27 and TRBJ1-1; D is perhaps TRBD1 (5 bases). Germline assignment: CDR1 MNHEY and CDR2 SMNVEV (reference sequence). The CDR3 covers 14 residues. Trimming took off 5 bases at V and 10 bases at J, with 20 bases between the two ends. The DNA of the CDR3 is TGTGCCAGCAGTACCAGACAGTCCCTCTCTGTAGCTTTCTTT. It is translated as CASSTRQSLSVAFF.

This clone was counted a few times. The genes are TRBV6-1 and TRBJ2-7; D might be TRBD1 (6 bases). Germline V gives CDR1 MNHNS, CDR2 SASEGT. Trimming left V 1 base short and J 3 bases short, with 10 bases between. CDR3 size: 14 residues. The CDR3: CASSEDHRVYEQYF. The DNA for the CDR3 is TGTGCCAGCAGTGAAGACCACAGGGTCTACGAGCAGTACTTC.

The chain is built from TRBV19 and TRBJ2-5; TRBD2 agrees at 10 bases. The CDR3 consists of 15 residues. Trimming took 5 bases from V and 2 from J; bases not matched to a gene: 5. Germline V CDR1 and CDR2: LNHDA, SQIVND (reference sequence). The CDR3 here is CASSDGLAVQETQYF. CDR3 in DNA: TGTGCCAGTAGTGACGGACTAGCGGTTCAAGAGACCCAGTACTTC.

DNA for the CDR3: TGTGCCAGCAGCTTGGCGCGGGTACCCTTCGCAGATACGCAGTATTTT. Its translation: CASSLARVPFADTQYF. The rearrangement joins TRBV5-6 to TRBJ2-3; D might be TRBD2 (5 bases). CDR3 length equals 16 residues. Trimming removed 0 bases at V and 4 bases at J, with 15 bases between. Germline V gene lookup returns CDR1 SGHDT and CDR2 YYEEEE.

CDR3 nucleotides: TGTGCCAGCAGTAAAGCCAGGGACAATCAGCCCCAGCATTTT. Translating it yields CASSKARDNQPQHF. The chain joins TRBV6-5 to TRBJ1-5; perhaps TRBD1 as D (5 bases). The ends were cut back, 5 bases at V and 3 bases at J, with 11 bases in the middle. The CDR3 covers 14 residues. Germline V CDR1 and CDR2: MNHEY, SVGAGI.

A note on this clone: The sample contains more than one DNA sequence encoding this CDR3. The CDR3 sequence is CASSTGNTEAFF. The CDR3 DNA reads as TGTGCCAGCAGCACAGGGAACACTGAAGCTTTCTTT. The V and J genes are TRBV6-5 and TRBJ1-1, with D possibly being TRBD1 (5 bases). The CDR3 has 12 residues. The germline V and J ends were trimmed by 6 bases and 1 base, with 6 bases remaining between them. Germline V lookup: CDR1 MNHEY, CDR2 SVGAGI.

The chain couples TRBV7-2 to TRBJ2-1, with D tentatively TRBD1 (5 bases). Trimming pared 0 bases from V and 3 bases from J, leaving 12 bases between. CDR3 length: 16 amino acids. The V gene's germline CDR1 is SGHTA and CDR2 FQGNSA. CDR3 nucleotide sequence: TGTGCCAGCAGCTTAGCTAAAGGGGTTTTCTACAATGAGCAGTTCTTC. This translates into CASSLAKGVFYNEQFF.

The chain has TRBV5-1 and TRBJ1-2; D uncertain. Germline V gene lookup returns CDR1 SGHRS and CDR2 YFSETQ. V gave up 0 bases and J gave up 0 bases, with 6 bases separating them. The CDR3 contains 14 residues. The chain's CDR3 is CASSLGASNYGYTF. The DNA of the CDR3 is TGCGCCAGCAGCTTGGGGGCTTCTAACTATGGCTACACCTTC.

V gene TRBV7-2 combines with J gene TRBJ1-1; 7 bases line up with TRBD1. CDR3 length: 15 amino acids. Germline trimming cut 1 base from V and 7 bases from J; bases unmatched to any gene: 9. Germline V gene lookup returns CDR1 SGHTA and CDR2 FQGNSA. The CDR3 region is CASSLGLDRRFEAFF. CDR3 nucleotide sequence: TGTGCCAGCAGCTTAGGATTGGACAGGAGGTTTGAAGCTTTCTTT.

The gene calls are TRBV5-4 and TRBJ1-1; D may be TRBD1 (6 bases). Between the trimmed V and J ends, which lost 4 bases and 5 bases, there was a span of 12 bases. The CDR3 sequence is 13 residues long. CDR1 and CDR2 from the germline V gene are SGHNT and YYREEE (reference sequence). The CDR3 sequence: CASSGTPSTEAFF. The CDR3 DNA reads TGTGCCAGCAGCGGGACACCTTCGACTGAAGCTTTCTTT.

The chain combines TRBV5-1 with TRBJ2-7; TRBD1 matches at 7 bases. The CDR3 is made up of 15 amino acids. J was trimmed by 0 bases and V by 3 bases; bases with no gene match: 6. Germline CDR1 reads SGHRS; CDR2 reads YFSETQ. The CDR3 is CASSWTWDSSYEQYF. DNA of the CDR3: TGCGCCAGCAGCTGGACCTGGGACAGCTCCTACGAGCAGTACTTC.

V gene TRBV5-6 combines with J gene TRBJ2-5, with unresolved D. The V and J ends lost 0 bases and 5 bases respectively, with 11 bases between them. Per germline, CDR1 SGHDT and CDR2 YYEEEE. The CDR3 totals 14 residues. In DNA form, the CDR3 reads TGTGCCAGCAGCTTGGACATTTCATGGGAGACCCAGTACTTC. This sequence encodes CASSLDISWETQYF.

The CDR3 region is CASSLWREGKDEQFF. The DNA for the CDR3 is TGCGCCAGCAGCTTGTGGCGGGAGGGAAAAGATGAGCAGTTCTTC. The chain joins TRBV5-1 to TRBJ2-1, with 9 bases that match TRBD2. V shed 1 base, J shed 8 bases, and the junction held 7 bases outside the gene matches. Per the germline V gene, CDR1 is SGHRS and CDR2 is YFSETQ. This CDR3 contains 15 residues.

The rearrangement joins TRBV5-1 to TRBJ2-7; tentative D call: TRBD2 (7 bases). The CDR3 consists of 16 residues. CDR1 SGHRS and CDR2 YFSETQ come from the germline V gene. The ends were cut back, 0 bases at V and 5 bases at J, with 18 bases in the middle. The CDR3 DNA reads as TGCGCCAGCAGCTTGGAACAGGGAGGGAGTCGACACGAGCAGTACTTC. Residues: CASSLEQGGSRHEQYF.

The rearrangement joins TRBV2 to TRBJ2-7; 10 nucleotides agree with TRBD2. The CDR3 runs 14 residues. V trimming: 4 bases; J trimming: 5 bases; junction bases outside the gene matches: 5. CDR1 is SNHLY, CDR2 FYNNEI, per germline. CDR3 amino acids: CASSGASGSHEQYF. The CDR3 DNA follows: TGTGCCAGCAGTGGGGCTAGCGGGAGCCACGAGCAGTACTTC.

Worth noting for this clone: The junction departs from the called germline gene at one end, perhaps through a read error. The same CDR3 is also encoded by other DNA sequences in this sample. J is TRBJ1-4 and V is TRBV4-1, with unresolved D. The CDR3 contains 14 residues. The germline V gene encodes CDR1 MGHRA and CDR2 YSYEKL. The CDR3 nucleotides read TGCGCCAGCAGCCAAGTTAGCCTTAATGAAAAGCTGTTTTTT. It encodes CASSQVSLNEKLFF.

This clone came up a few times. V and J are TRBV6-1 and TRBJ1-5; 7 bases fit TRBD1. V shed 2 bases and J 2 bases; nucleotides not matched to a gene: 6. The CDR3 consists of 16 residues. Germline values: CDR1 MNHNS, CDR2 SASEGT. The DNA for the CDR3 is TGTGCCAGCAGTGAATGGGCAGGGGGAGGCAATCAGCCCCAGCATTTT. Residues: CASSEWAGGGNQPQHF.

The V gene is TRBV29-1, the J gene TRBJ2-7; D not resolved. Trimming pared 5 bases from V and 0 bases from J, leaving 11 bases between. The CDR3 totals 13 residues. Germline lookup yields CDR1 SQVTM and CDR2 ANQGSEA. The CDR3 coding sequence is TGCAGCGTTCAGAAAACCAGCTCCTACGAGCAGTACTTC. It translates to CSVQKTSSYEQYF.

This clone occurred a few times. The chain couples TRBV6-1 to TRBJ1-2; D is possibly TRBD1 (5 bases). Germline V gene data show CDR1 as MNHNS and CDR2 as SASEGT. The CDR3 covers 15 residues. V lost 8 bases, J lost 5 bases, and 21 bases lay in between. CDR3 sequence: CASFGHLPFGYGYTF. DNA for the CDR3: TGTGCCAGCTTCGGACACCTCCCATTCGGATATGGCTACACCTTC.

The rearrangement links TRBV5-1 to TRBJ2-1, with 7 bases that match TRBD2. The CDR3 is 16 amino acids. Germline CDR1 reads SGHRS; CDR2 reads YFSETQ. Trimming cost V 0 bases and J 0 bases; bases outside gene matches: 3. CDR3 sequence: CASSLDGGSSYNEQFF. The DNA for the CDR3 is TGCGCCAGCAGCTTGGATGGCGGGAGCTCCTACAATGAGCAGTTCTTC.

The rearrangement links TRBV9 to TRBJ2-3; 9 bases are shared with TRBD2. The germline gives CDR1 SGDLS, CDR2 YYNGEE. The CDR3 totals 16 residues. Losses at the gene ends were 0 bases for V and 1 base for J; bases not matched to a gene: 3. CDR3 in amino acids: CASSVEAGGGTDTQYF. CDR3 DNA: TGTGCCAGCAGCGTAGAAGCGGGGGGAGGCACAGATACGCAGTATTTT.

The table lists this clone with a few counts. The chain employs TRBV10-2 and TRBJ2-7, with D perhaps matching TRBD1 (5 bases). The CDR3 consists of 13 residues. From germline, CDR1 is WSHSY and CDR2 SAAADI. The V end lost 6 bases, the J end lost 3 bases, and 12 bases lay between the germline ends. The CDR3 loop reads CASSPTGYYEQYF. The CDR3, as DNA: TGCGCCAGCAGCCCAACAGGTTACTACGAGCAGTACTTC.

This clone was counted only a few times. The chain uses TRBV6-6 and TRBJ1-1; 7 bases agree with TRBD1. Germline V CDR1 and CDR2: MNHNY, SVGAGI (reference sequence). This CDR3 is 15 amino acids long. V dropped 5 bases and J dropped 5; count of bases not matched to a gene: 11. CDR3 region: CASSDAGGTGTEAFF. The CDR3 bases are TGTGCCAGCAGTGACGCAGGGGGTACGGGGACTGAAGCTTTCTTT.

This clone was observed a handful of times. The chain links TRBV5-1 to TRBJ2-3; TRBD2 aligns across 9 bases. Germline trimming cut 1 base from V and 4 bases from J; bases unmatched to any gene: 4. Per the germline V gene, CDR1 is SGHRS and CDR2 is YFSETQ. The CDR3 runs 15 residues. CDR3 nucleotides: TGCGCCAGCAGCTTGAGCGGGAGGTCGGCAGATACGCAGTATTTT. Protein sequence: CASSLSGRSADTQYF.